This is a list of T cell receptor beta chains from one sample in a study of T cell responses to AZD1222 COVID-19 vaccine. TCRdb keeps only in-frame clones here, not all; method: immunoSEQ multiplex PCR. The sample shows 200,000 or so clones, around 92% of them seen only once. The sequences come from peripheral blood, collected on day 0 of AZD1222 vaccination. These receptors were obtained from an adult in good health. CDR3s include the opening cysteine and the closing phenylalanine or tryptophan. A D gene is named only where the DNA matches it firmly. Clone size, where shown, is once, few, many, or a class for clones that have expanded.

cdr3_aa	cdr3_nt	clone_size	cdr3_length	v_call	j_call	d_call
CASSLEGAGEPQHF	TGTGCCAGCAGCTTGGAAGGGGCCGGGGAGCCCCAGCATTTT	.	14	TRBV5-5	TRBJ1-5	.
CASSARGPGELFF	TGTGCCAGCAGTGCCAGGGGACCCGGGGAGCTGTTTTTT	.	13	TRBV28	TRBJ2-2	.
CASSFGTTSNQPQHF	TGTGCCAGCAGCTTTGGAACAACTAGCAATCAGCCCCAGCATTTT	.	15	TRBV5-5	TRBJ1-5	.
CASRPTSRKQFF	TGTGCCAGCAGACCTACTAGCCGCAAGCAGTTCTTC	.	12	TRBV7-9	TRBJ2-1	.
CASSLVDRAFSDTQYF	TGCGCCAGCAGCTTGGTCGACAGGGCCTTTTCAGATACGCAGTATTTT	.	16	TRBV5-1	TRBJ2-3	TRBD1
CASSIPGRLQDEQFF	TGTGCCAGCTCAATCCCGGGACGGTTACAAGATGAGCAGTTCTTC	once	15	TRBV18	TRBJ2-1	.
CASRQTGWADTQYF	TGTGCCAGCAGGCAGACAGGGTGGGCAGATACGCAGTATTTT	.	14	TRBV6-5	TRBJ2-3	TRBD1
CASSRSRRETQYF	TGTGCCAGCAGTAGGAGTCGACGAGAGACCCAGTACTTC	.	13	TRBV27	TRBJ2-5	.
CAWKPGADTDTQYF	TGTGCCTGGAAACCAGGGGCAGACACAGATACGCAGTATTTT	.	14	TRBV30	TRBJ2-3	.
CASNPHNSNQPQHF	TGTGCCAGTAACCCTCACAATAGCAATCAGCCCCAGCATTTT	.	14	TRBV19	TRBJ1-5	.
CASSRYNSPLHF	TGTGCCAGCAGCCGGTATAATTCACCCCTCCACTTT	once	12	TRBV11-2	TRBJ1-6	.
CASRDIGRNPSTDTQYF	TGTGCCAGCAGGGACATTGGACGGAATCCTAGCACAGATACGCAGTATTTT	.	17	TRBV6-4	TRBJ2-3	.
CASSSRTGGNNSPLHF	TGTGCCAGTAGTTCCCGGACAGGGGGAAATAATTCACCCCTCCACTTT	once	16	TRBV19	TRBJ1-6	TRBD1
CASSQDLGEYQPQHF	TGTGCCAGCAGCCAAGATCTCGGGGAGTATCAGCCCCAGCATTTT	few	15	TRBV3-1/TRBV3-2	TRBJ1-5	.
CASSLQPRARGYTEAFF	TGTGCCAGCAGTTTACAACCCCGAGCCCGCGGATACACTGAAGCTTTCTTT	.	17	TRBV5-4	TRBJ1-1	.
CASLSFQGGGWGYTF	TGTGCCAGCCTCTCCTTTCAGGGGGGGGGCTGGGGCTACACCTTC	.	15	TRBV5-6	TRBJ1-2	TRBD1
CASSRGGSSYEQYF	TGTGCCAGCAGCCGCGGCGGGAGTAGCTACGAGCAGTACTTC	.	14	TRBV11-2	TRBJ2-7	TRBD2
CASSWNYEQYF	TGTGCCAGCAGCTGGAACTACGAGCAGTACTTC	.	11	TRBV7-9	TRBJ2-7	.
CASSLWGGNGEKLFF	TGTGCCAGCAGCCTATGGGGGGGGAATGGAGAAAAACTGTTTTTT	.	15	TRBV7-2	TRBJ1-4	.
CASREVGQGGLFF	TGTGCCAGCAGAGAAGTGGGGCAGGGCGGGCTGTTTTTT	.	13	TRBV25-1	TRBJ2-2	.
CASQRGLNYGYTF	TGCGCCAGCCAACGAGGACTTAACTATGGCTACACCTTC	.	13	TRBV10-1	TRBJ1-2	.
CASSRRTLTGETQYF	TGTGCCAGCAGCCGCCGGACCCTTACTGGGGAGACCCAGTACTTC	.	15	TRBV6-2/TRBV6-3	TRBJ2-5	.
CASSRASNYGYTF	TGTGCCAGCAGCCGCGCATCTAACTATGGCTACACCTTC	.	13	TRBV6-6	TRBJ1-2	.
CASSSPDRGAFF	TGTGCCAGCAGTTCCCCAGACAGGGGAGCTTTCTTT	.	12	TRBV6-5	TRBJ1-1	TRBD1
CSAGLWAEQFF	TGCAGTGCTGGCTTATGGGCTGAGCAGTTCTTC	.	11	TRBV20-1	TRBJ2-1	.
CASSRTGASYNEQFF	TGCGCCAGCAGCCGCACAGGGGCATCCTACAATGAGCAGTTCTTC	.	15	TRBV4-1	TRBJ2-1	TRBD1
CATSRDRAVGPQHF	TGTGCCACCAGCAGAGATAGGGCCGTCGGGCCCCAGCATTTT	.	14	TRBV15	TRBJ1-5	.
CASSQEHWATYEQYF	TGCGCCAGCAGCCAAGAACATTGGGCAACCTACGAGCAGTACTTC	.	15	TRBV4-1	TRBJ2-7	.
CASSVNRNTEAFF	TGTGCCAGCAGCGTAAACAGGAACACTGAAGCTTTCTTT	.	13	TRBV9	TRBJ1-1	.